This T cell receptor beta chain was sequenced in a study of shared clonotypes between healthy human individuals. Terminally differentiated effector memory CD45RA+ cells were left out of the naive CD8 fraction, which was CD45RO-negative and positively selected for CCR7. Method: immunoSEQ multiplex PCR; TCRdb's copy keeps in-frame clones and lacks some. Of about 2.1 million clones in the sample, under 95% are singletons; the top ten hold about 1.8%. This CDR3 comprises 13 residues. CDR1 and CDR2 from the germline V gene are MNHNS and SASEGT. With 2 bases removed from V and 4 bases from J, the gap between germline ends came to 8 bases.

Sequencing input: naive CD8+ T cells from PBMCs. The V gene is TRBV6-1, the J gene TRBJ1-2, with D unclear. The sequence was obtained from a man aged 18 to 30 in good health. Some clones in this sample may be carry-over from other donors' samples. CDR3 amino acids: CASSERTAYGYTF. CDR3 DNA: TGTGCCAGCAGTGAAAGGACCGCCTATGGCTACACCTTC.